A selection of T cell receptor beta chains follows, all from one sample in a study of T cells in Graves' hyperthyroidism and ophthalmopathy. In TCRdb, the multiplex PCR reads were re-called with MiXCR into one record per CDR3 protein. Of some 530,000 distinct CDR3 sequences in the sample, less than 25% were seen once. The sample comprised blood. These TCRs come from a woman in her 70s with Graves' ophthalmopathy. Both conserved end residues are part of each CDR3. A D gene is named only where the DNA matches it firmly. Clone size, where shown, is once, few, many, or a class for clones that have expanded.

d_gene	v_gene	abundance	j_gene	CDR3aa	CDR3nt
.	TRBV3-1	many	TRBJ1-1	CASSQTGNTEAFF	TGTGCCAGCAGCCAGACAGGGAACACTGAAGCTTTCTTT
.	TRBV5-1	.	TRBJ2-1	CASAWGTYNEQFF	TGCGCCAGCGCGTGGGGTACCTACAATGAGCAGTTCTTC
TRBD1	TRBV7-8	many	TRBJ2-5	CASSQRTGFGGETQYF	TGTGCCAGCAGCCAGCGGACAGGGTTTGGGGGGGAGACCCAGTACTTC
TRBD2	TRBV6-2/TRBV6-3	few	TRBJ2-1	CARSSGGTVGLAEEFF	TGTGCCAGAAGTTCCGGCGGGACCGTGGGACTAGCGGAGGAGTTCTTC
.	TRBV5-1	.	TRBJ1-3	CASSKDSGNTIYF	TGCGCCAGCAGCAAGGACTCTGGAAACACCATATATTTT
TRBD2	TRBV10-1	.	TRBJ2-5	CAIKTSALEETQYF	TGCGCCATTAAGACTAGCGCGTTAGAAGAGACCCAGTACTTC
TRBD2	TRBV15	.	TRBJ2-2	CATSRGSALAGVGSTGELFF	TGTGCCACCAGCAGAGGATCGGCGCTAGCGGGAGTAGGTAGCACCGGGGAGCTGTTTTTT
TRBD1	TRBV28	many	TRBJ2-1	CASSLSWGTGGSLGEQFF	TGTGCCAGCAGTTTATCCTGGGGGACAGGGGGGTCCTTGGGGGAGCAGTTCTTC
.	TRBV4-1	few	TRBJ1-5	CASSQGPGTGYQPQHF	TGCGCCAGCAGCCAAGGACCGGGAACAGGGTACCAGCCCCAGCATTTT
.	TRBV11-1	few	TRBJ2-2	CASSLTSRPGELFF	TGTGCCAGCAGCTTAACATCTAGGCCCGGGGAGCTGTTTTTT
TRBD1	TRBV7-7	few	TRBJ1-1	CASSLRKLGTGAENTEAFF	TGTGCTAGCAGCTTACGGAAACTCGGGACAGGGGCTGAGAACACTGAAGCTTTCTTT
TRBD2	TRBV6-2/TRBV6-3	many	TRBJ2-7	CASSYWTSGRQAEQYF	TGTGCCAGCAGTTACTGGACTAGCGGACGGCAAGCCGAGCAGTACTTC
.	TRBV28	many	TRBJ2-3	CASSLNLPTDTQYF	TGTGCCAGCAGTTTGAATCTCCCCACAGATACGCAGTATTTT
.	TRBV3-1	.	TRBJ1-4	CASGRDVATNEKLFF	TGTGCCAGCGGACGAGATGTTGCAACTAATGAAAAACTGTTTTTT
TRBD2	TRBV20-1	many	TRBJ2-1	CSAGRGRDEQFF	TGCAGTGCGGGGCGCGGGAGGGATGAGCAGTTCTTC
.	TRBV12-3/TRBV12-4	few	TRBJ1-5	CASSSRSNQPQHF	TGTGCCAGCAGTTCCCGGAGCAATCAGCCCCAGCATTTT
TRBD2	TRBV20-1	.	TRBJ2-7	CSARSGLAASYEQYF	TGCAGTGCTAGGTCGGGTCTAGCGGCCTCCTACGAGCAGTACTTC
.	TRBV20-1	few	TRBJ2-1	CSAYSVEEVYNEQFF	TGCAGTGCTTATTCCGTGGAGGAGGTGTACAATGAGCAGTTCTTC
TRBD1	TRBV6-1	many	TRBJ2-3	CASSELTGGVTTDTQYF	TGTGCCAGCAGTGAACTGACAGGGGGTGTCACGACAGATACGCAGTATTTT
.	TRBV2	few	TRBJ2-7	CASAIQGSYEQYF	TGTGCCAGCGCGATACAGGGATCCTACGAGCAGTACTTC
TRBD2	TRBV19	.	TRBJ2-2	CASRFSGDYTGELFF	TGTGCCAGTAGATTTAGCGGGGATTACACCGGGGAGCTGTTTTTT
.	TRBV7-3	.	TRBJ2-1	CASRYWVSGEQFF	TGTGCCAGCAGGTACTGGGTGTCGGGTGAGCAGTTCTTC
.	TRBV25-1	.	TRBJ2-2	CASMSGGSNTGELFF	TGTGCCAGCATGAGCGGCGGGTCGAACACCGGGGAGCTGTTTTTT
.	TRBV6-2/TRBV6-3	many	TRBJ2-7	CASSSSTGPYEQYF	TGTGCCAGCAGTTCCTCAACAGGACCCTACGAGCAGTACTTC
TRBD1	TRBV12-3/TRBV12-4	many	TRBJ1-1	CASRKGQGHTEAFF	TGTGCCAGCAGGAAGGGACAGGGGCACACTGAAGCTTTCTTT
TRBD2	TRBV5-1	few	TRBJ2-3	CASSSLADLSTDTQYF	TGCGCCAGCAGCTCTCTAGCGGATCTTAGCACAGATACGCAGTATTTT
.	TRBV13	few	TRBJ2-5	CASSSKGPRETQYF	TGTGCCAGCAGCTCGAAGGGGCCAAGGGAGACCCAGTACTTC
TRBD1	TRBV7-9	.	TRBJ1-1	CASSSPGGVGAEAFF	TGTGCCAGCAGCTCTCCAGGGGGGGTAGGCGCTGAAGCTTTCTTT
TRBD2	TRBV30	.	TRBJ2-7	CAWRLARAVGVYEQYF	TGTGCCTGGAGACTAGCGAGAGCCGTCGGGGTCTACGAGCAGTACTTC
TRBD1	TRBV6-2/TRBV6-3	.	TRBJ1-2	CASRGTGLNYGYTF	TGTGCCAGCAGGGGGACAGGGTTGAACTATGGCTACACCTTC
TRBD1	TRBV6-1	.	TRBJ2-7	CASSSLTGDHEQYF	TGTGCCAGCAGTTCCCTGACAGGGGACCACGAGCAGTACTTC
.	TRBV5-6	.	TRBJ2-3	CASSLLTADTDTQYF	TGTGCCAGCAGCTTGTTGACGGCGGATACAGATACGCAGTATTTT
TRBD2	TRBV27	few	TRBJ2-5	CASSLGWTSAKTQYF	TGTGCCAGCAGTTTAGGGTGGACTAGCGCTAAGACCCAGTACTTC
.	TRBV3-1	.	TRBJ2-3	CATRTGTTDTQYF	TGTGCCACCAGAACAGGGACCACAGATACGCAGTATTTT
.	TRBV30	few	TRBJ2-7	CAWSGGATYEQYF	TGTGCCTGGAGCGGTGGGGCTACCTACGAGCAGTACTTC
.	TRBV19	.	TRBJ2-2	CASRSTAGIGYTGELFF	TGTGCCAGTAGAAGCACGGCTGGGATAGGGTACACCGGGGAGCTGTTTTTT
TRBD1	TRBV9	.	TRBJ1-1	CASSVATGAPPDTEAFF	TGTGCCAGCAGCGTAGCCACAGGGGCTCCCCCGGACACTGAAGCTTTCTTT
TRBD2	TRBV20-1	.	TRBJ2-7	CSAPPGTSGAYEQYF	TGCAGTGCCCCCCCAGGGACTAGCGGGGCCTACGAGCAGTACTTC
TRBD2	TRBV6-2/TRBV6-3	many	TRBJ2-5	CASKRTSGSSATQYF	TGTGCCAGCAAAAGGACTAGCGGGAGTTCGGCGACCCAGTACTTC
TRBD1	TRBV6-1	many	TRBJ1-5	CASSFGTGGGDQPQHF	TGTGCCAGCAGTTTCGGGACAGGGGGTGGGGATCAGCCCCAGCATTTT
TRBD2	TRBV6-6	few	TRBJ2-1	CASSYLAGGLEQFF	TGTGCCAGCAGTTACCTAGCGGGAGGTCTTGAGCAGTTCTTC
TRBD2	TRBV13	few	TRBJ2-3	CASSLGAGGLGTDTQYF	TGTGCCAGCAGCTTAGGAGCGGGAGGGCTCGGCACAGATACGCAGTATTTT
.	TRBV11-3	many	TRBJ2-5	CASSFLQETQYF	TGTGCCAGCAGCTTCCTCCAAGAGACCCAGTACTTC
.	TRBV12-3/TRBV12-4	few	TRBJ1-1	CASSLNPGRTNTEAFF	TGTGCCAGCAGTTTAAATCCAGGGAGGACGAACACTGAAGCTTTCTTT
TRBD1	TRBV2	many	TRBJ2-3	CASNLRQGARDTQYF	TGTGCCAGCAATCTTCGACAGGGGGCAAGGGATACGCAGTATTTT
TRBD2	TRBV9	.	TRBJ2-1	CASSAGLAGAPNEQFF	TGTGCCAGCAGCGCCGGACTAGCGGGAGCCCCCAATGAGCAGTTCTTC
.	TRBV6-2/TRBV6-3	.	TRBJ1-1	CASTNPGGARNTEAFF	TGTGCCAGCACCAACCCGGGAGGGGCTCGGAACACTGAAGCTTTCTTT
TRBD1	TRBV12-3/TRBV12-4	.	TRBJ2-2	CASSSRTGMYGELFF	TGTGCCAGCAGTTCTCGGACAGGGATGTACGGGGAGCTGTTTTTT
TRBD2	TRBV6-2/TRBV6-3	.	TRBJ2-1	CASTPFGSGVFDEQFF	TGTGCCAGCACCCCGTTCGGTAGCGGGGTCTTCGATGAGCAGTTCTTC
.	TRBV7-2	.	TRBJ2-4	CASSFGAVLAKNIQYF	TGTGCCAGCAGCTTCGGGGCCGTGCTAGCCAAAAACATTCAGTACTTC
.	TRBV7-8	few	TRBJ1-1	CASSLLSWSSGNTEAFF	TGTGCCAGCAGCTTACTCTCTTGGTCCTCCGGGAACACTGAAGCTTTCTTT
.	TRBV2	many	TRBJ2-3	CARQLTTITDTQYF	TGTGCCAGACAATTGACTACTATCACAGATACGCAGTATTTT
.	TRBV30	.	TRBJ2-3	CAWSGGATDTQYF	TGTGCCTGGAGTGGAGGGGCCACAGATACGCAGTATTTT